The entry below describes one TCR beta chain. This entry comes from a study of T-cell memory formation after mild COVID-19. Each CDR3 protein is one row after TCRdb ran MiXCR on the 5' RACE reads. The data show 350,000 or so distinct CDR3 sequences, with roughly 13% seen just once and over 20% held by the top ten. Germline CDR1 and CDR2: MGHRA and YSYEKL. There are 15 residues in the CDR3. Trimming at V came to 5 bases and at J to 5 bases, leaving 9 bases not matched to a gene. The receptor's source is a man between 18 and 35 years old who had mild COVID-19 (a few samples of this study predate the infection). Cell type and time point are not known. This chain joins TRBV4-1 and TRBJ1-1; 9 bases align to TRBD1. Material: PBMCs or a T cell subset sorted from them (not recorded which). CDR3 loop: CASSKARQGVTEAFF. CDR3 bases: TGCGCCAGCAGCAAAGCACGACAGGGGGTGACTGAAGCTTTCTTT.